A single sample is the source of the 24 T cell receptor beta chains below, sequenced in a study of shared clonotypes between healthy human individuals (dated by TCRdb to 2018 to 2020). CD8 naive samples were CD45RO-negative cells positively selected for CCR7, giving a CD45RA+CCR7+ population that excluded TemRA cells. The library was made by the immunoSEQ multiplex PCR assay. TCRdb took this table from immuneACCESS and kept in-frame rearrangements with V and J called. Such tables lack part of the clones; where checked against another copy, unresolved V genes explain under half of the gap, and the rest is unexplained. For this sample there are some 2.1 million clones; approximately 94% appear just once. Of the sample, around 1.1% falls within the top ten clones. Specimen: naive CD8+ T cells sorted from blood. According to the study, the label for this sample's cell subset or site signals: CD45RA+CCR7+. The source of these receptors is a young man in good health.

The chain couples TRBV6-6 to TRBJ2-3; D not resolved. Germline loops: CDR1 MNHNY, CDR2 SVGAGI (reference sequence). V was shortened by 8 bases and J by 4 bases, with 13 bases between the two germline ends. This CDR3 region has 13 residues. The CDR3 region has the DNA TGTGCCAGCGTCGAACTCCCCGCAGATACGCAGTATTTT. As protein: CASVELPADTQYF.

CDR3 loop: CASSIVGGGLPYNEQFF. The CDR3 DNA is TGTGCCAGTAGTATAGTCGGGGGAGGGCTTCCCTACAATGAGCAGTTCTTC. V gene TRBV19 combines with J gene TRBJ2-1, with TRBD2 matching 7 bases. CDR3 length: 17 amino acids. From germline, CDR1 is LNHDA and CDR2 SQIVND (reference sequence). Unmatched junction bases numbered 8, after V lost 1 base and J lost 2 bases.

CDR3 DNA: TGTGCCAGCAAGTTAACCTTGACCGGGGAGCTGTTTTTT. Protein product: CASKLTLTGELFF. The chain links TRBV13 to TRBJ2-2; D not certain. The V and J ends lost 7 bases and 5 bases respectively, with 11 bases between them. The CDR3 runs to 13 residues. Germline V gene lookup returns CDR1 PRHDT and CDR2 FYEKMQ (reference sequence).

The chain couples TRBV10-3 to TRBJ1-5, with D perhaps TRBD1 (6 bases). The CDR3 loop spans 16 amino acids. Germline V lookup: CDR1 ENHRY, CDR2 SYGVKD. Trimming shortened V by 4 bases and J by 1 base, and 14 bases separated the two germline ends. Here the CDR3 DNA reads TGTGCCATCAGTGTTCAGGGGCCCCAAAGCAATCAGCCCCAGCATTTT. This translates into CAISVQGPQSNQPQHF.

This clone was recorded a few times. The CDR3 nucleotides are TGCGCCAGCAGCTTAAAGGGTATTCAGCAGTTCTTC. It translates to CASSLKGIQQFF. The V and J genes are TRBV5-1 and TRBJ2-1; D remains ambiguous. CDR1 is SGHRS and CDR2 is YFSETQ in the germline V gene. There are 12 residues in the CDR3. The ends were cut back, 2 bases at V and 11 bases at J, with 11 bases in the middle.

The V call is TRBV9, the J call TRBJ2-5; 7 bases agree with TRBD2. Germline CDR1 reads SGDLS; CDR2 reads YYNGEE. The CDR3 covers 16 residues. V lost 3 bases to trimming and J lost 2 bases; unmatched junction nucleotides: 10. The CDR3 is CASSEWAGEGQETQYF. DNA for the CDR3: TGTGCCAGCAGCGAGTGGGCGGGAGAGGGGCAAGAGACCCAGTACTTC.

The chain employs TRBV7-9 and TRBJ2-1, with 10 positions matching TRBD1. From germline, CDR1 is SEHNR and CDR2 FQNEAQ (reference sequence). V lost 4 bases, J lost 4 bases, and 7 bases stayed unmatched. This CDR3 region has 16 residues. The CDR3 sequence: CASSSLRDRGYNEQFF. Here the CDR3 DNA reads TGTGCCAGCAGCTCCCTTAGGGACAGGGGTTACAATGAGCAGTTCTTC.

The rearrangement joins TRBV2 to TRBJ2-5, with D tentatively TRBD2 (6 bases). The V end lost 4 bases, the J end lost 3 bases, and 9 bases lay between the germline ends. Germline V CDR1 and CDR2: SNHLY, FYNNEI. The CDR3 contains 13 residues. The CDR3 protein is CASSGTNEETQYF. As DNA, the CDR3 is TGTGCCAGCAGTGGGACTAATGAAGAGACCCAGTACTTC.

This clone is a singleton in its sample. The chain couples TRBV6-5 to TRBJ1-1; D is ambiguous. The V and J ends lost 2 bases and 7 bases respectively, with 14 bases between them. CDR1 and CDR2 (germline): MNHEY, SVGAGI. The CDR3 is 14 residues long. The CDR3 loop is CASSYNPVSVEAFF. CDR3 sequence (DNA): TGTGCCAGCAGTTACAATCCGGTGTCCGTTGAAGCTTTCTTT.

The CDR3 reads CASKPGGSTYEQYF. CDR3 in DNA: TGTGCCAGCAAGCCGGGGGGGTCTACCTACGAGCAGTACTTC. V and J are TRBV27 and TRBJ2-7; the match to TRBD2 covers 8 bases. Trimming cost V 7 bases and J 2 bases; bases outside gene matches: 7. Germline CDR1 MNHEY, CDR2 SMNVEV (reference sequence). CDR3 length: 14 residues.

The chain carries TRBV7-9 and TRBJ2-7, with D perhaps matching TRBD1 (5 bases). The CDR3 runs to 15 residues. Germline assignment: CDR1 SEHNR and CDR2 FQNEAQ (reference sequence). Trimming stripped 1 base from V and 4 bases from J, with 14 bases between. DNA for the CDR3: TGTGCCAGCAGCTTAGAATCAGCAGGGCGGTACGAGCAGTACTTC. Translating it yields CASSLESAGRYEQYF.

The chain couples TRBV12-5 to TRBJ2-3, with 9 bases aligning to TRBD1. V shed 5 bases, J shed 6 bases, and the junction held 6 bases outside the gene matches. CDR3 size: 14 residues. Germline CDR1 and CDR2: LGHNT and FRNRAP. For the CDR3, the DNA is TGTGCTAGTGGTGTGGACAGGGGAGCGGATACGCAGTATTTT. The encoded protein is CASGVDRGADTQYF.

CDR3 nucleotides: TGTGCCAGCAGTCCGTTGGGAAGCGGGGGGTCCACCGGGGAGCTGTTTTTT. Translating gives CASSPLGSGGSTGELFF. The chain links TRBV27 to TRBJ2-2, with 9 bases lining up with TRBD2. This CDR3 spans 17 amino acids. Germline V lookup: CDR1 MNHEY, CDR2 SMNVEV (reference sequence). Unmatched junction bases numbered 11, after V lost 5 bases and J lost 4 bases.

The chain is built from TRBV10-1 and TRBJ2-3, with 8 bases aligning to TRBD1. The CDR3 has 16 residues. V gave up 6 bases and J gave up 4 bases; unmatched junction bases: 12. The V gene's germline CDR1 is WNHNN and CDR2 SYGVQD (reference sequence). The CDR3 bases are TGCGCCAGCAGCCCCGTGGCAGGACAGGGAGCAGATACGCAGTATTTT. Translated: CASSPVAGQGADTQYF.

The gene calls are TRBV5-1 and TRBJ2-7; unclear D gene. CDR3 length equals 13 residues. Trimming stripped 0 bases from V and 3 bases from J, with 7 bases between. The V gene's germline CDR1 is SGHRS and CDR2 YFSETQ. The CDR3 bases are TGCGCCAGCAGCTTGGCGCAGCGCTACGAGCAGTACTTC. It encodes CASSLAQRYEQYF.

The chain uses TRBV7-8 and TRBJ1-3, with a tentative D call TRBD1 (6 bases). The CDR3 sequence is 17 residues long. Looked up from germline, CDR1 is SGHVS and CDR2 is FQNEAQ. Between the trimmed V and J ends, which lost 4 bases and 0 bases, there was a span of 16 bases. CDR3 amino acids: CASSWGLTDSSGNTIYF. In DNA form, the CDR3 reads TGTGCCAGCAGCTGGGGTTTAACGGACAGCTCTGGAAACACCATATATTTT.

This clone showed up just a few times. V usage is TRBV2 and J usage is TRBJ1-1; weak D call: TRBD1 (6 bases). The CDR3 runs to 12 residues. The V end was cut by 6 bases, the J end by 4 bases, with 9 bases between. Germline values: CDR1 SNHLY, CDR2 FYNNEI. DNA for the CDR3: TGTGCCAGCAGGCAGGGGCCCACTGAAGCTTTCTTT. As protein: CASRQGPTEAFF.

The chain uses TRBV28 and TRBJ2-7; TRBD2 aligns across 12 bases. The CDR3 is 14 residues long. The ends lost 5 bases at V and 7 bases at J; junction bases unmatched: 6. The germline V gene encodes CDR1 MDHEN and CDR2 SYDVKM. CDR3 in DNA: TGTGCCAGCAGTCCTAGCGGGGGGGCTGGGGAGCAGTACTTC. This encodes CASSPSGGAGEQYF.

This clone appeared a single time. The chain couples TRBV6-1 to TRBJ2-3; D perhaps matches TRBD2 (5 bases). Trimming stripped 4 bases from V and 2 bases from J, with 19 bases between. The germline CDR1 and CDR2 sequences are MNHNS and SASEGT. CDR3 length: 17 residues. CDR3 loop: CASSGMRAFSVTDTQYF. The CDR3 region has the DNA TGTGCCAGCAGTGGAATGAGGGCCTTTTCCGTCACAGATACGCAGTATTTT.

About this clone: Other DNA sequences in the same sample also yield this CDR3. V is TRBV5-6 and J is TRBJ1-1; D remains unclear. V was shortened by 0 bases and J by 1 base, with 4 bases between the two germline ends. CDR3 size: 13 residues. In germline, CDR1 is SGHDT, CDR2 YYEEEE. The CDR3 DNA reads as TGTGCCAGCAGCTTGGCCGGGAACACTGAAGCTTTCTTT. It codes for CASSLAGNTEAFF.

The chain employs TRBV7-2 and TRBJ2-3, with 12 nucleotides matching TRBD2. The length of the CDR3 is 16 residues. Germline V gives CDR1 SGHTA, CDR2 FQGNSA. V lost 5 bases and J lost 4; bases outside the gene matches: 7. CDR3 in amino acids: CASSPTSGGPADTQYF. The CDR3 nucleotides read TGTGCCAGCAGCCCTACTAGCGGGGGGCCGGCAGATACGCAGTATTTT.

The chain couples TRBV30 to TRBJ2-5; no clear D. From germline, CDR1 is GTSNPN and CDR2 SVGIG (reference sequence). This CDR3 comprises 13 residues. V was pared by 2 bases and J by 1 base, with 8 bases between. In DNA, the CDR3 is TGTGCCTGGAGTCTTCACAGCCAAGAGACCCAGTACTTC. Encoded protein: CAWSLHSQETQYF.

The chain joins TRBV27 to TRBJ2-2; possible D gene TRBD2, 5 bases. The CDR3 consists of 16 residues. The V gene lost 8 bases and the J gene lost 0 bases, with 16 bases spanning the gap. Germline loops: CDR1 MNHEY, CDR2 SMNVEV (reference sequence). CDR3 sequence reads: CASSTGSGTNTGELFF. DNA of the CDR3: TGTGCCAGCTCCACCGGCTCCGGGACGAACACCGGGGAGCTGTTTTTT.

V gene TRBV13 combines with J gene TRBJ2-7; 7 positions match TRBD2. The CDR3 runs 15 residues. Germline values: CDR1 PRHDT, CDR2 FYEKMQ (reference sequence). Trimming cost V 4 bases and J 2 bases; bases outside gene matches: 8. CDR3 in amino acids: CASSSTGGGAYEQYF. The DNA for the CDR3 is TGTGCCAGCAGCTCCACGGGAGGCGGAGCCTACGAGCAGTACTTC.